These 11 T cell receptor beta chains were sequenced from one sample in a study of OX40 agonist ivuxolimab in advanced cancers. Libraries were prepared by immunoSEQ multiplex PCR; TCRdb keeps only in-frame clonotypes and omits some of them. This sample has more than 75,000 clones, with around 87% found just once. The specimen was CD4+ or CD8+ T cells sorted from blood, collected in a trial of the OX40 agonist ivuxolimab. The receptors were sampled from an adult with an advanced solid tumor such as melanoma, head and neck, liver or kidney cancer.

The chain uses TRBV5-5 and TRBJ1-3, with TRBD1 identical over 8 bases. The CDR3 consists of 19 residues. V was clipped by 5 bases and J by 0 bases; unmatched bases: 16. Germline CDR1 reads SGHKS; CDR2 reads YYEKEE (reference sequence). CDR3 bases: TGTGCCAGCAGACCGGGACAGGAGGTCCTTAAAGACTCTGGAAACACCATATATTTT. It codes for CASRPGQEVLKDSGNTIYF.

The V gene is TRBV5-5, the J gene TRBJ2-7; D possibly uses TRBD1 or TRBD2 (5 bases each). The CDR3 contains 13 residues. Germline loops: CDR1 SGHKS, CDR2 YYEKEE (reference sequence). Trimming pared 3 bases from V and 6 bases from J, leaving 13 bases between. CDR3 coding DNA: TGTGCCAGCAGCTCCCTCGGGACGGCCGAGCAGTACTTC. It is translated as CASSSLGTAEQYF.

The chain is built from TRBV15 and TRBJ1-3; no clear D gene. V lost 3 bases to trimming and J lost 4 bases, with 4 bases between them. The CDR3 sequence is 12 residues long. Germline V gene data show CDR1 as LNHNV and CDR2 as YYDKDF (reference sequence). The DNA for the CDR3 is TGTGCCACCAGCAGGGGCGGAAACACCATATATTTT. Protein: CATSRGGNTIYF.

The V and J genes are TRBV6-5 and TRBJ2-7, with TRBD2 matching 9 bases. This CDR3 has 15 amino acids. Unmatched junction bases numbered 11, after V lost 5 bases and J lost 6 bases. Germline CDR1 is MNHEY and CDR2 is SVGAGI. The CDR3 sequence: CASSLDLAGVGEQYF. The CDR3 DNA follows: TGTGCCAGCAGTCTCGATTTAGCGGGAGTAGGCGAGCAGTACTTC.

This clone appeared a few times. This chain connects TRBV10-3 to TRBJ2-7; a weak D match, TRBD2 (5 bases). The V gene lost 2 bases and the J gene lost 0 bases, with 8 bases spanning the gap. Germline assignment: CDR1 ENHRY and CDR2 SYGVKD. The CDR3 contains 14 residues. Here the CDR3 DNA reads TGTGCCATCAGTGAGGCTAGCATCTCCTACGAGCAGTACTTC. Protein product: CAISEASISYEQYF.

The CDR3 nucleotides read TGCAGCGTCCAGGGAGGGTACGAGCAGTACTTC. It is translated as CSVQGGYEQYF. V and J are TRBV29-1 and TRBJ2-7; the match to TRBD2 covers 7 bases. Per the germline V gene, CDR1 is SQVTM and CDR2 is ANQGSEA. CDR3 length: 11 amino acids. J was trimmed by 4 bases and V by 6 bases; bases with no gene match: 3.

V gene TRBV6-1 combines with J gene TRBJ1-1; possible D gene TRBD1, 6 bases. Germline CDR1 reads MNHNS; CDR2 reads SASEGT. The CDR3 is 13 amino acids. Between the trimmed V and J ends, which lost 7 bases and 1 base, there was a span of 10 bases. The CDR3 DNA is TGTGCCAGCATTGACAGGAGGAACACTGAAGCTTTCTTT. Its translation is CASIDRRNTEAFF.

CDR3 sequence (DNA): TGCGCCAGCAGCTTGGCGCAGGATACGCAGTATTTT. This codes for CASSLAQDTQYF. V gene TRBV5-1 combines with J gene TRBJ2-3, with no clear D. This CDR3 is built from 12 residues. V was trimmed by 0 bases and J by 6 bases, leaving 5 bases between them. Germline V gene lookup returns CDR1 SGHRS and CDR2 YFSETQ.

This clone was counted once. The chain joins TRBV7-9 to TRBJ1-2; TRBD1 matches at 8 bases. V shed 5 bases, J shed 6 bases, and the junction held 8 bases outside the gene matches. CDR1 is SEHNR and CDR2 is FQNEAQ in the germline V gene (reference sequence). The CDR3 has 14 amino acids. The CDR3 here is CASSPTGGFNGYTF. For the CDR3, the DNA is TGTGCCAGCAGCCCTACAGGGGGATTCAATGGCTACACCTTC.

The chain employs TRBV6-5 and TRBJ2-3; 8 bases are a match to TRBD1. The CDR3 covers 15 residues. Germline CDR1 is MNHEY and CDR2 is SVGAGI. V lost 6 bases to trimming and J lost 1 base; unmatched junction nucleotides: 6. DNA for the CDR3: TGTGCCAGCAGACAAAACAGGGGGGGCACAGATACGCAGTATTTT. As protein: CASRQNRGGTDTQYF.

This clone came up once. V usage is TRBV6-4 and J usage is TRBJ1-1; no reliable D call. There are 13 residues in the CDR3. Trimming took 4 bases from V and 1 from J, leaving 7 bases between them. In germline, CDR1 is MRHNA, CDR2 SNTAGT. This CDR3 reads CASSVEENTEAFF. CDR3 DNA sequence: TGTGCCAGCAGTGTCGAGGAGAACACTGAAGCTTTCTTT.